This is a list of T cell receptor beta chains from one sample in a study of human T cells and chemical hapten exposure. TCRdb reprocessed the RACE reads via MiXCR and lists one record per CDR3 protein. The data show about 82,000 distinct CDR3 sequences, roughly 10% seen once. The starting material was whole blood, obtained in connection with sensitization to the hapten diphenylcyclopropenone (DPC). The receptors derive from a woman aged 45-59 years with alopecia areata. Some clones in this sample may be carry-over from other donors' samples. The CDR3 runs from the conserved cysteine through the conserved F or W. D genes are given only for firm matches. Some rows have no size entry. The others give once, few or many, or a class for an expanded clone.

clone size	V gene	D gene	J gene	CDR3 DNA	CDR3 protein
few	TRBV28	.	TRBJ2-5	TGTGCCAGCAGTTTATTAAGGAAGACCCAGTACTTC	CASSLLRKTQYF
.	TRBV6-2/TRBV6-3	TRBD1	TRBJ2-7	TGTGCCAGCAACGATCCGGGACAGTCCTACGAGCAGTACTTC	CASNDPGQSYEQYF
few	TRBV4-1	.	TRBJ2-7	TGCGCCAGCAGCCAAGAGAGGAACTCCTTTTCCGAGCAGTACTTC	CASSQERNSFSEQYF
many	TRBV29-1	.	TRBJ1-4	TGCAGCGGCGGCGAGGGGGAAAATGAAAAACTGTTTTTT	CSGGEGENEKLFF
few	TRBV12-3/TRBV12-4	.	TRBJ1-5	TGTGCCAGCAGCTCCTTGGCGGGTCAGCCCCAGCATTTT	CASSSLAGQPQHF
.	TRBV5-6	.	TRBJ2-7	TGTGCCAGCAGCTTGGAACCGTACTTCGGGGAGCAGTACTTC	CASSLEPYFGEQYF
many	TRBV24-1	.	TRBJ1-5	TGTGCCACCAGTGACCCGGGACGTCCAGATAGCAATCAGCCCCAGCATTTT	CATSDPGRPDSNQPQHF
many	TRBV20-1	TRBD1	TRBJ2-2	TGCAGTGCTAGCGACAGGGGAAGAACCGGGGAGCTGTTTTTT	CSASDRGRTGELFF
.	TRBV28	TRBD1	TRBJ1-5	TGTGCCAGCAGGGCTGGACAGGGAGGACAGCCCCAGCATTTT	CASRAGQGGQPQHF
few	TRBV7-2	.	TRBJ2-2	TGTGCCAGCAGCTCCTTTATTCTAAACACCGGGGAGCTGTTTTTT	CASSSFILNTGELFF
few	TRBV6-2/TRBV6-3	TRBD1	TRBJ2-2	TGTGCCAGCAGCTTAATCCCGGGACAGGGAGGGGAGCTGTTTTTT	CASSLIPGQGGELFF
few	TRBV28	.	TRBJ2-2	TGTGCCAGCAGCCAACTGCGGCCCGAGAACACCGGGGAGCTGTTTTTT	CASSQLRPENTGELFF
many	TRBV18	.	TRBJ2-5	TGTGCCAGCTCACCACCGACAAGCCAAGAGACCCAGTACTTC	CASSPPTSQETQYF
many	TRBV18	.	TRBJ1-1	TGTGCCAGCTCACCACGCGGACAAGAGAACACTGAAGCTTTCTTT	CASSPRGQENTEAFF
.	TRBV30	.	TRBJ1-2	TGTGCCTGGAGTCCGTACAGTTATGGCTACACCTTC	CAWSPYSYGYTF
few	TRBV7-8	.	TRBJ1-5	TGTGCCAGCAGCGCCCGACGGGGAGACCAGCCCCAGCATTTT	CASSARRGDQPQHF
many	TRBV5-1	TRBD1	TRBJ2-1	TGCGCCAGCAGCAGGACAGGGGCGGGTGATGAGCAGTTCTTC	CASSRTGAGDEQFF
many	TRBV6-5	.	TRBJ1-5	TGTGCCAGCAGTTACGACAGCCAGCGGCCCCAGCATTTT	CASSYDSQRPQHF
few	TRBV12-3/TRBV12-4	.	TRBJ2-5	TGTGCCAGCAGTCCAGGTATCGGGGGGCGAGAGACCCAGTACTTC	CASSPGIGGRETQYF
many	TRBV27	.	TRBJ2-3	TGTGCCAGCAGTTTACAGCGGGCCCGCACAGATACGCAGTATTTT	CASSLQRARTDTQYF
many	TRBV7-8	TRBD1	TRBJ2-7	TGTGCCAGCAGCACATATGGGACAGGGTACGACGAGCAGTACTTC	CASSTYGTGYDEQYF
few	TRBV20-1	.	TRBJ2-7	TGCAGTGCTAGCCATGGCTACGAGCAGTACTTC	CSASHGYEQYF
many	TRBV28	TRBD2	TRBJ2-2	TGTGCCAGCAGTTTTCCCCTAGCGGGGGCCGAGAACACCGGGGAGCTGTTTTTT	CASSFPLAGAENTGELFF
.	TRBV29-1	.	TRBJ2-7	TGCAGCGTTGGCGCCTCAGGAGAGGGCGGAGAGCAGTACTTC	CSVGASGEGGEQYF
.	TRBV7-8	TRBD1	TRBJ2-5	TGTGCCAGCAGCTTAGTGATCGACAGGGGGACCCAGTACTTC	CASSLVIDRGTQYF
many	TRBV4-2	.	TRBJ2-1	TGTGCCAGCAGCCAGGCCCCGACTACAAACAATGAGCAGTTCTTC	CASSQAPTTNNEQFF
.	TRBV10-2	.	TRBJ1-3	TGCGCCAGCATTATGGACAACTCTGGAAACACCATATATTTT	CASIMDNSGNTIYF